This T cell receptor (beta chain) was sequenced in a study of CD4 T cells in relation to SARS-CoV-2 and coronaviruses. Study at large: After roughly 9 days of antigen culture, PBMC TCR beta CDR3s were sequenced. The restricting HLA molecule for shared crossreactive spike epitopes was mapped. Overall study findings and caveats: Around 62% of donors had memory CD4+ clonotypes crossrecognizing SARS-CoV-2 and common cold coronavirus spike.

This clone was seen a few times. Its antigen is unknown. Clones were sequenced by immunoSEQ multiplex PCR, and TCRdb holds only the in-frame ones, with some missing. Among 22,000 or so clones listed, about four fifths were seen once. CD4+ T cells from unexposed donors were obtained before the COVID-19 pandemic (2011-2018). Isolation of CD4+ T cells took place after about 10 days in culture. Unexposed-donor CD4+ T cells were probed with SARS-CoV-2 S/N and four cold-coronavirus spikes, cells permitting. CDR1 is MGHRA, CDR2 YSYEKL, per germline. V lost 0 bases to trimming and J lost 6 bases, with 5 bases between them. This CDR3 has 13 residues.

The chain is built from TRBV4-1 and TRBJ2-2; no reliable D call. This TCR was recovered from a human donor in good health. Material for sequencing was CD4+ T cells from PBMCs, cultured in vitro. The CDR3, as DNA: TGCGCCAGCAGCCAAGACCTATCCGGGGAGCTGTTTTTT. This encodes CASSQDLSGELFF.